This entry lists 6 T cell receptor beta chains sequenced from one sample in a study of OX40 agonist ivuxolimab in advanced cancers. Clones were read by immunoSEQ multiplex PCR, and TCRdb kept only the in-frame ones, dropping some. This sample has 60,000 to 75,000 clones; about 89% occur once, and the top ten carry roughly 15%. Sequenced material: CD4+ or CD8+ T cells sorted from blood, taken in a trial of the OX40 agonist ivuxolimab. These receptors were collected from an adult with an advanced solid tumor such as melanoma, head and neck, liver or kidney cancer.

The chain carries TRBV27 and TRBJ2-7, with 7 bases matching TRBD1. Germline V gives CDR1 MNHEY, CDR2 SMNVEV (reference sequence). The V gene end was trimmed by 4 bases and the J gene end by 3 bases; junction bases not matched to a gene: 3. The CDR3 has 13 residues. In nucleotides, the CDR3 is TGTGCCAGCAGTTCGAGGGGGCACTACGAGCAGTACTTC. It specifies CASSSRGHYEQYF.

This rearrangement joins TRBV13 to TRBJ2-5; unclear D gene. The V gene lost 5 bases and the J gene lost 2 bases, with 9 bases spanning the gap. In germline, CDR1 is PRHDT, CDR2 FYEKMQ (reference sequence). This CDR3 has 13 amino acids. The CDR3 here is CASSGQLQETQYF. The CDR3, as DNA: TGTGCCAGCAGCGGGCAGTTGCAAGAGACCCAGTACTTC.

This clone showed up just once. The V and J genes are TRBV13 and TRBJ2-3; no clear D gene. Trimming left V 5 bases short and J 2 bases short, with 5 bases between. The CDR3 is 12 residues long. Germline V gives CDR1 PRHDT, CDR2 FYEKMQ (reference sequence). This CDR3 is CASSQITDTQYF. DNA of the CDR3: TGTGCCAGCAGCCAGATCACAGATACGCAGTATTTT.

CDR3 bases: TGCGCCAGTCAGGGGGAGAACACCGGGGAGCTGTTTTTT. This translates into CASQGENTGELFF. The chain recombines TRBV5-1 with TRBJ2-2; 7 bases map to TRBD1. V gave up 8 bases and J gave up 1 base; unmatched junction bases: 2. In germline, CDR1 is SGHRS, CDR2 YFSETQ. CDR3 length: 13 amino acids.

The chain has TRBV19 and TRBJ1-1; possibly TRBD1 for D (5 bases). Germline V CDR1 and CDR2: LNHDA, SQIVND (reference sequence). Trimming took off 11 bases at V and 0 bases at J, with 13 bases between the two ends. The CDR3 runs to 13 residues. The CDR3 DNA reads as TGTGCCGCGGAGGGGAGCATGAACACTGAAGCTTTCTTT. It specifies CAAEGSMNTEAFF.

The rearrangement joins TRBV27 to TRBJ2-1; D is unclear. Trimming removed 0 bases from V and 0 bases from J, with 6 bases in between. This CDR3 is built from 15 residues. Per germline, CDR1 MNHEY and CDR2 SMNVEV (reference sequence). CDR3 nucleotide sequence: TGTGCCAGCAGTTTATCGGGATTCTCCTACAATGAGCAGTTCTTC. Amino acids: CASSLSGFSYNEQFF.